This T cell receptor (beta chain) was sequenced for a study of blood T cells in healthy people across ages. Across the study: Every two T cells gave about one barcoded beta molecule via template switching.

Total RNA extraction produced at least 5.5 micrograms (per sample) for the study. CDR3 length: 13 amino acids. Germline V lookup: CDR1 LNHNV, CDR2 YYDKDF (reference sequence). V lost 6 bases to trimming and J lost 7 bases; unmatched junction nucleotides: 6. Primers used in a second PCR of about 6 to 11 cycles were a sample-barcoded 5' primer and a J-beta primer mix. TCRdb ran MiXCR on the 5' RACE reads and lists one entry per CDR3 protein. The table includes roughly 1.5 million distinct CDR3 sequences, about 45% detected once. This clonotype appeared a few times. The source is a woman aged 18-29 years in good health. This sequence joins TRBV15 and TRBJ2-1; 7 bases are shared with TRBD1. Sequencing input: blood. The CDR3 protein is CATRKTGDNEQFF. Here the CDR3 DNA reads TGTGCCACCAGGAAAACAGGGGATAATGAGCAGTTCTTC.